The 20 T cell receptor beta chains below were found in one sample sequenced in a study of sequential checkpoint blockade in melanoma. Here immunoSEQ multiplex PCR was the method, and the copy in TCRdb shows in-frame clones only, minus some. The repertoire holds about 4,000 clones, with approximately 19% as singletons. As for treatment: randomized to nivolumab then ipilimumab (arm A) or the reverse (arm B). The specimen comprised tumor tissue (inferred from file names), sampled from a patient given nivolumab and ipilimumab in sequence. The receptors originated from a human donor with melanoma.

The rearrangement links TRBV28 to TRBJ1-1, with D perhaps matching TRBD1 (5 bases). This CDR3 is 14 amino acids long. Trimming pared 3 bases from V and 5 bases from J, leaving 13 bases between. Germline lookup yields CDR1 MDHEN and CDR2 SYDVKM. The CDR3 spells CASSLAGYGTEAFF. In DNA, the CDR3 is TGTGCCAGCAGTTTGGCAGGGTACGGTACTGAAGCTTTCTTT.

The chain joins TRBV11-3 to TRBJ1-2; 9 bases line up with TRBD1. The CDR3 runs 14 residues. V trimming: 5 bases; J trimming: 7 bases; junction bases outside the gene matches: 8. Germline CDR1 is SGHNT and CDR2 is YENEEA. The DNA of the CDR3 is TGTGCCAGCAGCCTGGGACAGGGTGAAGCTGGCTACACCTTC. As protein: CASSLGQGEAGYTF. Full variable domain (remainder filled in from reference TRBV11-3 and TRBJ1-2): EAGVVQSPRYKIIEKKQPVAFWCNPISGHNTLYWYLQNLGQGPELLIRYENEEAVDDSQLPKDRFSAERLKGVDSTLKIQPAELGDSAVYLCASSLGQGEAGYTFGSGTRLTVV.

This clone is medium-sized (0.01 to 0.1%) by share. V usage is TRBV11-3 and J usage is TRBJ2-3, with 14 bases that match TRBD2. Per the germline V gene, CDR1 is SGHNT and CDR2 is YENEEA. V lost 5 bases, J lost 8 bases, and 3 bases stayed unmatched. This CDR3 contains 14 residues. CDR3 residues: CASSPGLAGGTQYF. The DNA of the CDR3 is TGTGCCAGCAGCCCTGGACTAGCGGGGGGTACGCAGTATTTT.

The chain combines TRBV5-1 with TRBJ1-1; the D is unclear. CDR3 length: 15 residues. Germline values: CDR1 SGHRS, CDR2 YFSETQ. V lost 1 base to trimming and J lost 6 bases, with 16 bases between them. The DNA for the CDR3 is TGCGCCAGCAGCTTGTACGGCCCACCGGAGGCTGAAGCTTTCTTT. This encodes CASSLYGPPEAEAFF.

The chain employs TRBV14 and TRBJ2-6; no clear D. Trimming shortened V by 1 base and J by 4 bases, and 5 bases separated the two germline ends. This CDR3 has 14 residues. Germline V lookup: CDR1 SGHDN, CDR2 FVKESK. The CDR3 sequence is CASSQAVGANVLTF. CDR3 DNA: TGTGCCAGCAGCCAAGCGGTCGGGGCCAACGTCCTGACTTTC.

This clone was seen a few times. The genes are TRBV5-1 and TRBJ1-2, with D maybe TRBD1 (5 bases). Trimming took 4 bases from V and 4 from J, leaving 20 bases between them. Germline assignment: CDR1 SGHRS and CDR2 YFSETQ. This CDR3 has 16 amino acids. The CDR3 DNA sequence: TGCGCCAGCAGCGACGATGGCCGGGGCGCCGGCTATGGCTACACCTTC. This codes for CASSDDGRGAGYGYTF.

The V call is TRBV5-1, the J call TRBJ2-3, with 10 positions matching TRBD1. The CDR3 covers 15 residues. V was clipped by 0 bases and J by 8 bases; unmatched bases: 6. Germline CDR1 and CDR2: SGHRS and YFSETQ. This CDR3 is CASSLGRQGAVTQYF. The CDR3 bases are TGCGCCAGCAGCTTGGGGCGACAGGGGGCGGTTACGCAGTATTTT. The entire variable domain, with the rest obtained from reference TRBV5-1 and TRBJ2-3, is as follows: KAGVTQTPRYLIKTRGQQVTLSCSPISGHRSVSWYQQTPGQGLQFLFEYFSETQRNKGNFPGRFSGRQFSNSRSEMNVSTLELGDSALYLCASSLGRQGAVTQYFGPGTRLTVL.

As concerns this clone: The junction does not match germline at one end; this may be a read error. The chain recombines TRBV6-8 with TRBJ1-2; D gene ambiguous. Germline CDR1 MNHGY, CDR2 SAAAGT. The CDR3 loop spans 14 amino acids. CDR3 in DNA: TGTGCCATCAGTGGACCTGATCCTTTTTATGGCTACACCTTC. It specifies CAISGPDPFYGYTF.

V is TRBV9 and J is TRBJ2-5; 7 nucleotides line up with TRBD2. Germline lookup yields CDR1 SGDLS and CDR2 YYNGEE. J gave up 2 bases and V 5 bases, and 9 bases lay outside the gene matches. The CDR3 sequence is 15 residues long. CDR3 in DNA: TGTGCCAGCAGTGATTCGACTAGCCGGCAAGAGACCCAGTACTTC. Residues: CASSDSTSRQETQYF. Combining the CDR3 with reference TRBV9 and TRBJ2-5 gives the whole variable domain DSGVTQTPKHLITATGQRVTLRCSPRSGDLSVYWYQQSLDQGLQFLIQYYNGEERAKGNILERFSAQQFPDLHSELNLSSLELGDSALYFCASSDSTSRQETQYFGPGTRLLVL.

The gene calls are TRBV19 and TRBJ1-5, with a weak D call TRBD1 (6 bases). Germline CDR1 is LNHDA and CDR2 is SQIVND (reference sequence). Between the trimmed V and J ends, which lost 3 bases and 6 bases, there was a span of 18 bases. The CDR3 consists of 16 residues. The CDR3 spells CASSMLGGSAGQPQHF. The CDR3 bases are TGTGCCAGTAGTATGTTAGGGGGATCCGCAGGTCAGCCCCAGCATTTT.

This clone was observed a few times. The chain uses TRBV5-1 and TRBJ2-3, with D perhaps given as TRBD1 or TRBD2 (5 bases each). Trimming stripped 4 bases from V and 2 bases from J, with 17 bases between. From germline, CDR1 is SGHRS and CDR2 YFSETQ. The CDR3 runs to 16 residues. CDR3 loop: CASSPFSGTSTDTQYF. The CDR3, as DNA: TGCGCCAGCAGCCCTTTTTCCGGGACCTCCACAGATACGCAGTATTTT.

This clone was seen a few times. The CDR3 nucleotides are TGCGCCAGCAGCTTGACTGGATCCGATGGCTACACCTTC. Protein product: CASSLTGSDGYTF. This rearrangement joins TRBV23-1 to TRBJ1-2; D uncertain. TRBV23-1 is labeled an ORF, and its function is uncertain. The V and J ends lost 6 bases and 6 bases respectively, with 14 bases between them. CDR3 length equals 13 residues.

The gene calls are TRBV6-8 and TRBJ2-3; D uncertain. Germline values: CDR1 MNHGY, CDR2 SAAAGT. The CDR3 has 14 amino acids. Trimming left V 6 bases short and J 3 bases short, with 13 bases between. Here the CDR3 reads CASSLGPRTDTQYF. As DNA, the CDR3 is TGTGCCAGCAGCTTGGGTCCCCGGACAGATACGCAGTATTTT.

This clone was found a few times. The chain recombines TRBV30 with TRBJ1-2, with D perhaps matching TRBD1 (6 bases). V lost 2 bases, J lost 7 bases, and 14 bases lay in between. Germline assignment: CDR1 GTSNPN and CDR2 SVGIG (reference sequence). This CDR3 has 13 residues. CDR3 in DNA: TGTGCCTGGAGTCCGGGGGTGGGGGCTGGCTACACCTTC. Translated, it gives CAWSPGVGAGYTF. The whole variable domain, remainder taken from reference TRBV30 and TRBJ1-2, is SQTIHQWPATLVQPVGSPLSLECTVEGTSNPNLYWYRQAAGRGLQLLFYSVGIGQISSEVPQNLSASRPQDRQFILSSKKLLLSDSGFYLCAWSPGVGAGYTFGSGTRLTVV.

This clone was seen many times. This chain joins TRBV11-3 and TRBJ1-1; 7 bases match TRBD1. Per the germline V gene, CDR1 is SGHNT and CDR2 is YENEEA. Losses at the gene ends were 3 bases for V and 1 base for J; bases not matched to a gene: 5. The CDR3 length is 15 residues. CDR3 coding DNA: TGTGCCAGCAGCTTTGGGGGGACAGCGAACACTGAAGCTTTCTTT. The encoded protein is CASSFGGTANTEAFF.

This clone was picked up a small number of times. The rearrangement uses TRBV30 and TRBJ1-1; D gene unclear. Deletions cut 1 base from V and 0 bases from J, with 6 bases between. CDR3 length: 13 residues. Germline loops: CDR1 GTSNPN, CDR2 SVGIG (reference sequence). The CDR3 loop is CAWSATMNTEAFF. The CDR3 DNA follows: TGTGCCTGGAGTGCCACCATGAACACTGAAGCTTTCTTT.

This clone was detected only a few times. This chain links TRBV19 with TRBJ2-5, with 7 nucleotides matching TRBD1. Germline V gives CDR1 LNHDA, CDR2 SQIVND (reference sequence). Trimming cost V 6 bases and J 5 bases; bases outside gene matches: 9. This CDR3 contains 14 residues. The CDR3 protein is CASRITGVGETQYF. CDR3 sequence (DNA): TGTGCCAGTAGGATCACAGGGGTTGGGGAGACCCAGTACTTC.

Concerning this clone: Relative to the germline gene, one junction end is altered; a read error may explain this. The chain links TRBV6-7 to TRBJ2-7; D remains unclear. TRBV6-7 qualifies as an ORF whose function is uncertain. This CDR3 is 11 amino acids long. CDR3 coding DNA: TGTGCCAGCAGTTACTCCGACGAGCAGTACTTC. Protein product: CASSYSDEQYF.

This clone was seen a few times. The chain carries TRBV4-1 and TRBJ1-6; no reliable D call. Per germline, CDR1 MGHRA and CDR2 YSYEKL. This CDR3 comprises 13 residues. V lost 1 base and J lost 11, with 9 bases in between. CDR3 loop: CASSQGPWTPLHF. The CDR3, as DNA: TGCGCCAGCAGCCAAGGCCCGTGGACACCCCTCCACTTT.

The V and J genes are TRBV2 and TRBJ1-2; 7 bases line up with TRBD1. V dropped 5 bases and J dropped 8; count of bases not matched to a gene: 8. The CDR3 covers 13 residues. CDR1 and CDR2 from the germline V gene are SNHLY and FYNNEI. This chain's CDR3 is CASSIRQGAGYTF. The DNA of the CDR3 is TGTGCCAGCAGTATAAGACAGGGAGCGGGCTACACCTTC. Filled out from reference TRBV2 and TRBJ1-2, the complete variable domain reads EPEVTQTPSHQVTQMGQEVILRCVPISNHLYFYWYRQILGQKVEFLVSFYNNEISEKSEIFDDQFSVERPDGSNFTLKIRSTKLEDSAMYFCASSIRQGAGYTFGSGTRLTVV.